One and the same sample provided the 10 T cell receptor beta chains below, sequenced in a study of T cell repertoires in cytomegalovirus infection. TCRdb analysed the reads with MiXCR anew, one entry per CDR3 protein. The sample has 250,000 to 300,000 distinct CDR3 sequences; approximately 15% are singletons. Material for sequencing was CD8+ T cells from PBMCs. Receptors were obtained from a human donor in good health (CMV status not recorded). Some clones in this sample may be carry-over from other donors' samples.

This clonotype has a count of ten or more. The chain couples TRBV20-1 to TRBJ2-3; TRBD2 aligns across 9 bases. J was trimmed by 1 base and V by 5 bases; bases with no gene match: 10. The CDR3 runs to 16 residues. The germline V gene has CDR1 DFQATT and CDR2 SNEGSKA (reference sequence). CDR3 loop: CSAGTAGGIGTDTQYF. In nucleotides, the CDR3 is TGCAGTGCTGGAACAGCGGGGGGTATTGGCACAGATACGCAGTATTTT.

This clonotype was counted between two and nine times. This chain uses TRBV19 with TRBJ1-1; no definite D call. V was trimmed by 3 bases and J by 4 bases, leaving 6 bases between them. This CDR3 has 12 residues. Germline lookup yields CDR1 LNHDA and CDR2 SQIVND (reference sequence). This CDR3 is CASSMPSTEAFF. CDR3 nucleotides: TGTGCCAGTAGTATGCCGTCCACTGAAGCTTTCTTT.

The gene calls are TRBV10-3 and TRBJ2-7; the D is unclear. In germline, CDR1 is ENHRY, CDR2 SYGVKD. The CDR3 is 16 amino acids. V lost 2 bases and J lost 6, with 20 bases in between. CDR3 in DNA: TGTGCCATCAGTGAGCTTCAAAAAGACGGTCTTGGCGAGCAGTACTTC. This gives the protein CAISELQKDGLGEQYF.

This clonotype has at least ten counts. The gene calls are TRBV19 and TRBJ1-5; no clear D gene. The V gene lost 3 bases and the J gene lost 0 bases, with 6 bases spanning the gap. The CDR3 sequence is 14 residues long. Germline V CDR1 and CDR2: LNHDA, SQIVND (reference sequence). The chain's CDR3 is CASSIFDSNQPQHF. The CDR3 DNA follows: TGTGCCAGTAGTATTTTCGATAGCAATCAGCCCCAGCATTTT.

Ten or more counts support this clonotype. The chain combines TRBV7-3 with TRBJ1-6, with D unresolved. V was pared by 4 bases and J by 7 bases, with 11 bases between. This CDR3 region has 14 residues. CDR1 and CDR2 (germline): SGHTA, FQGTGA. The CDR3 DNA sequence: TGTGCCAGCAGCTATGGGCAGGCAAATTCACCCCTCCACTTT. This encodes CASSYGQANSPLHF. The full variable domain, with the rest looked up from reference TRBV7-3 and TRBJ1-6, is GAGVSQTPSNKVTEKGKYVELRCDPISGHTALYWYRQSLGQGPEFLIYFQGTGAADDSGLPNDRFFAVRPEGSVSTLKIQRTERGDSAVYLCASSYGQANSPLHFGNGTRLTVT.

This clonotype was seen ten or more times. This chain joins TRBV6-1 and TRBJ2-5; D call uncertain. V was shortened by 10 bases and J by 4 bases, with 10 bases between the two germline ends. Germline CDR1 MNHNS, CDR2 SASEGT. The CDR3 has 11 amino acids. CDR3 DNA sequence: TGTGCCACCAAGAGAGGAGAGACCCAGTACTTC. Encoded protein: CATKRGETQYF.

The chain uses TRBV5-1 and TRBJ2-3; TRBD2 aligns across 8 bases. This CDR3 has 13 amino acids. V lost 4 bases to trimming and J lost 7 bases; unmatched junction nucleotides: 5. Germline V CDR1 and CDR2: SGHRS, YFSETQ. CDR3 DNA sequence: TGCGCCAGCAGCCTCACTAGCGGACATACGCAGTATTTT. This gives the protein CASSLTSGHTQYF.

This chain joins TRBV7-6 and TRBJ2-5; D may be TRBD2 (7 bases). This CDR3 has 10 residues. Germline V gives CDR1 SGHVS, CDR2 FNYEAQ. Trimming shortened V by 9 bases and J by 13 bases, and 15 bases separated the two germline ends. CDR3 sequence reads: CASGGGALYF. DNA for the CDR3: TGTGCCAGTGGGGGGGGGGCTCTGTACTTC.

This clonotype appeared many times. The V and J genes are TRBV7-2 and TRBJ2-2, with D perhaps matching TRBD1 (6 bases). The CDR3 is 16 amino acids. Trimming cost V 5 bases and J 8 bases, with 21 bases left between them. Germline V gene lookup returns CDR1 SGHTA and CDR2 FQGNSA. This CDR3 reads CASSPTHTGWRGELFF. The DNA of the CDR3 is TGTGCCAGCAGCCCCACCCACACAGGGTGGAGGGGGGAGCTGTTTTTT.

This clonotype was seen a handful of times. The rearrangement uses TRBV9 and TRBJ2-5, with TRBD2 matching over 10 bases. The ends lost 1 base at V and 3 bases at J; junction bases unmatched: 12. CDR1 and CDR2 from the germline V gene are SGDLS and YYNGEE. This CDR3 has 18 amino acids. The CDR3 loop reads CASSVSLGGLAGEETQYF. The CDR3 nucleotides are TGTGCCAGCAGCGTATCTTTAGGGGGGCTAGCGGGGGAAGAGACCCAGTACTTC.